This is a list of T cell receptor beta chains from one sample in a study of beta chain features in type 1 diabetes. Method: immunoSEQ multiplex PCR; TCRdb's copy keeps in-frame clones and lacks some. The sample yields about 130,000 clones, around 8.7% seen once. Sequenced: central memory CD4+ T cells from blood. The receptors here all came from a man between 18 and 35 years old in good health. The CDR3 runs from the conserved cysteine through the conserved F or W. D genes are given only for firm matches. For some rows the clone size is stated as once, few or many, or as a class when expanded; others skip it.

TRBD1	TRBV14	TRBJ2-7	few	TGTGCCAGCAGCCACGTACCAGGACAGGGGGAATACGAGCAGTACTTC	CASSHVPGQGEYEQYF
-	TRBV29-1	TRBJ2-6	few	TGCAGCGTTGAAGGAGAGGGATCTGGGGCCAACGTCCTGACTTTC	CSVEGEGSGANVLTF
-	TRBV6-5	TRBJ1-2	few	TGTGCCAGCAGTTACGACAGCTATCGTGGCTACACCTTC	CASSYDSYRGYTF
-	TRBV7-2	TRBJ2-7	-	TGTGCCAGCAGCCTAGACACCTACGAGCAGTACTTC	CASSLDTYEQYF
TRBD1	TRBV5-6	TRBJ2-2	few	TGTGCCAGCAGCTGGGGGACAGCGAACACCGGGGAGCTGTTTTTT	CASSWGTANTGELFF
TRBD1	TRBV18	TRBJ2-2	-	TGTGCCAGCTCTCCGGACAGGACTTTAAACACCGGGGAGCTGTTTTTT	CASSPDRTLNTGELFF
-	TRBV2	TRBJ2-1	-	TGTGCCAGCAGGTGGGACACCAGACCTAGTACGGGGCAGTTCTTC	CASRWDTRPSTGQFF
-	TRBV20-1	TRBJ2-2	-	TGCAGTGCTTCCACGGGCGGGGAGCTGTTTTTT	CSASTGGELFF
TRBD2	TRBV18	TRBJ2-2	-	TGTGCCAGCTCACCACCGGGCCTAGCGGACACCCTGCTAAACACCGGGGAGCTGTTTTTT	CASSPPGLADTLLNTGELFF
-	TRBV30	TRBJ2-3	-	TGTGCCTGGAGTGTAATTGGCGGGATGGGTACGCAGTATTTT	CAWSVIGGMGTQYF
-	TRBV18	TRBJ2-3	few	TGTGCCAGCTCACCAGGGGGCGTGGATACGCAGTATTTT	CASSPGGVDTQYF
TRBD1	TRBV7-6	TRBJ2-7	few	TGTGCCAGCAGCCGAGGACAGGGGACCCTCGAGCAGTACTTC	CASSRGQGTLEQYF
-	TRBV5-1	TRBJ2-5	-	TGCGCCAGCAGGGTCGGGGGCCAAGAGACCCAGTACTTC	CASRVGGQETQYF
TRBD1	TRBV27	TRBJ2-7	few	TGTGCCAGCAGCCGTACAGGGGGCGGGTACGAGCAGTACTTC	CASSRTGGGYEQYF
-	TRBV30	TRBJ1-2	-	TGTGCCTGGAGTGTAGGACATGGGGGCTACACCTTC	CAWSVGHGGYTF
TRBD1	TRBV4-3	TRBJ1-4	-	TGCGCCAGCAGCCAACCACCGGGACAGGGTCTTGAAAAACTGTTTTTT	CASSQPPGQGLEKLFF
TRBD1	TRBV11-1	TRBJ2-4	-	TGTGCCAGCAGCTTAGTCCGGGACAGGGTAGCCAAAAACATTCAGTACTTC	CASSLVRDRVAKNIQYF
TRBD1	TRBV5-4	TRBJ1-2	-	TGTGCCAGCAGCTTGCCTGACAGGGGGATAACGGGCTACACCTTC	CASSLPDRGITGYTF
-	TRBV28	TRBJ2-7	many	TGTGCCAGCAGAGGACAGAACTCCTACGAGCAGTACTTC	CASRGQNSYEQYF
TRBD2	TRBV11-2	TRBJ2-5	few	TGTGCCAGCAGCTTAGGCGCTAGCGGGGGTTCAACGACCCAGTACTTC	CASSLGASGGSTTQYF
TRBD2	TRBV5-6	TRBJ2-5	few	TGTGCCAGCAGCTTGAGCGGGGGGAGAAAAGAGACCCAGTACTTC	CASSLSGGRKETQYF
TRBD1	TRBV7-2	TRBJ1-6	-	TGTGCCAGCAGCTTAGATTATAACAGGGGTCGGTCACCCCTCCACTTT	CASSLDYNRGRSPLHF
-	TRBV9	TRBJ2-5	few	TGTGCCAGCAGCACGGATCAGGGGCAAGAGACCCAGTACTTC	CASSTDQGQETQYF
TRBD1	TRBV11-2	TRBJ2-1	few	TGTGCCAGCAGCTTATTTACGGGACAGGGGTCCAATGAGCAGTTCTTC	CASSLFTGQGSNEQFF
-	TRBV7-2	TRBJ2-7	-	TGTGCCAGCAGCTCGAGCTCCTACGAGCAGTACTTC	CASSSSSYEQYF
-	TRBV11-2	TRBJ2-3	-	TGTGCCAGCAGCTTGGGCGGGCCGGTCGATACGCAGTATTTT	CASSLGGPVDTQYF
TRBD2	TRBV7-3	TRBJ2-3	few	TGTGCCAGCAGCTTAGGGGCTAGCGGGGATACGCAGTATTTT	CASSLGASGDTQYF
-	TRBV5-5	TRBJ2-3	-	TGTGCCAGCAGCTTAGTACAGGGCGCAGATACGCAGTATTTT	CASSLVQGADTQYF
TRBD1	TRBV28	TRBJ1-2	-	TGTGCCAGCAGTTCCCGAGGGGACAGCGGTGGCTACACCTTC	CASSSRGDSGGYTF
-	TRBV10-3	TRBJ1-1	-	TGTGCCATCAGTGATTTAGTGAACACTGAAGCTTTCTTT	CAISDLVNTEAFF
TRBD1	TRBV7-2	TRBJ2-3	few	TGTGCCAGCAGCTTAGGCAGGGGGGATACGCAGTATTTT	CASSLGRGDTQYF
-	TRBV5-6	TRBJ2-5	-	TGTGCCAGCAGCTGGGGCAGTGGGACCCAGTACTTC	CASSWGSGTQYF
-	TRBV30	TRBJ1-6	many	TGTGCCTGGAGTGTTGACAGTAATAATTCACCCCTCCACTTT	CAWSVDSNNSPLHF
TRBD2	TRBV5-8	TRBJ2-1	-	TGTGCCAGCAGCTTCCGCCTAGCGGGGGCCCAACGTTACAATGAGCAGTTCTTC	CASSFRLAGAQRYNEQFF
TRBD2	TRBV18	TRBJ2-1	-	TGTGCCAGCTCGTCAACCGGGACTAGCGGGCGCAATGAGCAGTTCTTC	CASSSTGTSGRNEQFF
TRBD1	TRBV11-2	TRBJ2-6	few	TGTGCCAGCAGCTCGGGGACAGCCGGGGCCAACGTCCTGACTTTC	CASSSGTAGANVLTF
-	TRBV7-8	TRBJ1-2	few	TGTGCCAGCAGCGAATTCAGGGGTGAGGACTATGGCTACACCTTC	CASSEFRGEDYGYTF